This T cell receptor (beta chain) originates from a study of blood T cell repertoires in COVID-19. This clone showed up just a few times. J was trimmed by 9 bases and V by 4 bases; bases with no gene match: 9. This CDR3 comprises 15 residues. CDR1 LGHDT and CDR2 YNNKEL come from the germline V gene (reference sequence). Assay: immunoSEQ multiplex PCR; the TCRdb copy retains only in-frame clones and omits some. The data show 200,000 or so clones, with more than 70% seen just once and roughly 18% held by the top ten. The chain combines TRBV3-1 (or the pseudogene TRBV3-2) with TRBJ2-1, with 10 nucleotides matching TRBD2. The origin of this receptor is a person aged 70 to 85 with COVID-19, enrolled during active disease. Specimen: peripheral blood. CDR3 amino acids: CASSPPSGGAGEQFF. The CDR3 DNA sequence: TGTGCCAGCAGCCCCCCCAGCGGGGGGGCTGGTGAGCAGTTCTTC.